This entry lists 32 T cell receptor beta chains sequenced from one sample in a study of control samples from healthy donors and cancer patients. The repertoire was sequenced with immunoSEQ multiplex PCR; TCRdb's copy has only in-frame clones and lacks some. The sample contains roughly 40,000 clones, around nine tenths of which appear only once. The sample was blood. The origin of the receptors is a woman between 45 and 60 years old in good health.

The chain carries TRBV5-1 and TRBJ1-1; possibly TRBD1 for D (6 bases). This CDR3 region has 14 residues. V lost 2 bases to trimming and J lost 4 bases, with 12 bases between them. Per the germline V gene, CDR1 is SGHRS and CDR2 is YFSETQ. The CDR3 DNA sequence: TGCGCCAGCAGCTTCGCGCAGGGGACCACTGAAGCTTTCTTT. Protein: CASSFAQGTTEAFF.

The chain uses TRBV24-1 and TRBJ2-2, with D possibly TRBD2 on 5 matching bases. Germline values: CDR1 KGHDR, CDR2 SFDVKD. The CDR3 spans 19 residues. Trimming removed 3 bases from V and 3 bases from J, with 22 bases in between. The CDR3 DNA sequence: TGTGCCACCAGTGATAAACATCTGAGGGCTGGTCGGGACACCGGGGAGCTGTTTTTT. This translates into CATSDKHLRAGRDTGELFF.

The gene calls are TRBV6-2 or TRBV6-3 and TRBJ2-5; D is unresolved. Germline CDR1 reads MNHEY; CDR2 reads SVGEGT. This CDR3 has 14 amino acids. Trimming cost V 0 bases and J 0 bases, with 5 bases left between them. CDR3 sequence reads: CASSYSPYQETQYF. The DNA of the CDR3 is TGTGCCAGCAGTTACTCTCCGTACCAAGAGACCCAGTACTTC.

The V and J genes are TRBV3-1 (or the pseudogene TRBV3-2) and TRBJ2-3; D might be TRBD1 or TRBD2, each matching 5 bases. This CDR3 has 18 residues. Germline CDR1 and CDR2: LGHDT and YNNKEL (reference sequence). Trimming took 1 base from V and 2 from J, leaving 19 bases between them. The CDR3 DNA reads TGTGCCAGCAGCCAAGGGTCTCGGGGACCTGATCCCACAGATACGCAGTATTTT. Its protein is CASSQGSRGPDPTDTQYF.

With regard to this clone: The sample carries other DNA sequences with the same CDR3. The rearrangement joins TRBV27 to TRBJ1-1, with D maybe TRBD1 (5 bases). CDR1 and CDR2 from the germline V gene are MNHEY and SMNVEV (reference sequence). The CDR3 runs 12 residues. Trimming stripped 6 bases from V and 6 bases from J, with 11 bases between. CDR3 in DNA: TGTGCCAGCAGCTTTATGGGGGCTGAAGCTTTCTTT. It codes for CASSFMGAEAFF.

The gene calls are TRBV28 and TRBJ1-2; D may be TRBD1 (6 bases). CDR3 length equals 17 residues. CDR1 is MDHEN and CDR2 is SYDVKM in the germline V gene. V was trimmed by 1 base and J by 7 bases, leaving 22 bases between them. CDR3 loop: CASSLSQGLHKAGGYTF. The CDR3 coding sequence is TGTGCCAGCAGTTTATCCCAGGGGCTGCACAAGGCGGGTGGCTACACCTTC.

The chain has TRBV6-1 and TRBJ2-1; D might be TRBD2 (5 bases). This CDR3 has 12 amino acids. V was clipped by 3 bases and J by 9 bases, with 9 bases between them. The germline V gene has CDR1 MNHNS and CDR2 SASEGT. The CDR3 region has the DNA TGTGCCAGCAGTGATACTAGTGCTGAGCAGTTCTTC. Protein: CASSDTSAEQFF.

V and J are TRBV7-2 and TRBJ1-5, with 8 bases lining up with TRBD1. Trimming cost V 2 bases and J 6 bases; bases outside gene matches: 0. The CDR3 contains 13 residues. The germline V gene encodes CDR1 SGHTA and CDR2 FQGNSA. The CDR3 coding sequence is TGTGCCAGCAGCTTAACAGGGGGTCAGCCCCAGCATTTT. Protein product: CASSLTGGQPQHF. Full variable domain (outside the CDR3, taken from reference TRBV7-2 and TRBJ1-5): GAGVSQSPSNKVTEKGKDVELRCDPISGHTALYWYRQSLGQGLEFLIYFQGNSAPDKSGLPSDRFSAERTGGSVSTLTIQRTQQEDSAVYLCASSLTGGQPQHFGDGTRLSIL.

The chain employs TRBV28 and TRBJ1-5; no definite D call. The CDR3 consists of 15 residues. Germline V CDR1 and CDR2: MDHEN, SYDVKM. V lost 3 bases, J lost 2 bases, and 11 bases lay in between. The DNA of the CDR3 is TGTGCCAGCAGTTTTCGGGTGTTGGGCAATCAGCCCCAGCATTTT. Translated, it gives CASSFRVLGNQPQHF. Variable domain in full (rest from reference TRBV28 and TRBJ1-5): DVKVTQSSRYLVKRTGEKVFLECVQDMDHENMFWYRQDPGLGLRLIYFSYDVKMKEKGDIPEGYSVSREKKERFSLILESASTNQTSMYLCASSFRVLGNQPQHFGDGTRLSIL.

The chain combines TRBV6-6 with TRBJ1-5; TRBD1 is a possible D gene (5 bases). The CDR3 loop spans 13 amino acids. Germline CDR1 and CDR2: MNHNY and SVGAGI (reference sequence). The V and J ends lost 7 bases and 7 bases respectively, with 14 bases between them. In nucleotides, the CDR3 is TGTGCCAGCATGACCAGGGTTGAGCAGCCCCAGCATTTT. This codes for CASMTRVEQPQHF.

The chain links TRBV27 to TRBJ2-1; D remains ambiguous. Trimming left V 3 bases short and J 1 base short, with 4 bases between. The CDR3 runs to 13 residues. Germline CDR1 is MNHEY and CDR2 is SMNVEV (reference sequence). CDR3 sequence (DNA): TGTGCCAGCAGTTTCGGTTCCTACAATGAGCAGTTCTTC. Residues: CASSFGSYNEQFF.

This chain joins TRBV28 and TRBJ1-5, with TRBD1 as a possible D gene (5 bases). The CDR3 totals 14 residues. The ends were cut back, 5 bases at V and 2 bases at J, with 10 bases in the middle. CDR1 MDHEN and CDR2 SYDVKM come from the germline V gene. As DNA, the CDR3 is TGTGCCAGCAGTCGGCCGGGGGGCAATCAGCCCCAGCATTTT. It yields the protein CASSRPGGNQPQHF.

The chain combines TRBV6-2 or TRBV6-3 with TRBJ1-5; 12 bases are shared with TRBD1. V was pared by 5 bases and J by 6 bases, with 11 bases of the junction left unmatched. Germline-derived CDR1 and CDR2 are MNHEY and SVGEGT. This CDR3 has 17 amino acids. The chain's CDR3 is CASSLGQGAWAVQPQHF. Here the CDR3 DNA reads TGTGCCAGCAGTCTGGGACAGGGGGCTTGGGCTGTTCAGCCCCAGCATTTT.

The V call is TRBV2, the J call TRBJ2-5; 7 positions match TRBD2. The V gene's germline CDR1 is SNHLY and CDR2 FYNNEI. The CDR3 is made up of 14 amino acids. Unmatched junction bases numbered 9, after V lost 10 bases and J lost 1 base. Here the CDR3 DNA reads TGTGCCACCGAACCAGCGGGGCCCCAAGAGACCCAGTACTTC. This encodes CATEPAGPQETQYF.

The J gene is TRBJ1-2, the V gene TRBV29-1; D remains ambiguous. This CDR3 is 15 amino acids long. Trimming removed 3 bases from V and 0 bases from J, with 14 bases in between. Germline V CDR1 and CDR2: SQVTM, ANQGSEA. This CDR3 is CSVEAGSRSNYGYTF. CDR3 DNA sequence: TGCAGCGTTGAGGCAGGAAGTAGATCTAACTATGGCTACACCTTC.

The J gene is TRBJ2-7, the V gene TRBV27; weak D call: TRBD1 (6 bases). V lost 3 bases and J 2 bases, leaving 11 bases between the germline ends. The CDR3 loop spans 14 amino acids. The germline V gene encodes CDR1 MNHEY and CDR2 SMNVEV (reference sequence). CDR3 nucleotides: TGTGCCAGCAGTTTCAAGGACAGTACCTACGAGCAGTACTTC. Encoded protein: CASSFKDSTYEQYF.

The chain joins TRBV28 to TRBJ1-2, with D maybe TRBD1 (5 bases). V lost 5 bases to trimming and J lost 8 bases, with 18 bases between them. CDR1 is MDHEN and CDR2 is SYDVKM in the germline V gene. The CDR3 is made up of 14 amino acids. DNA of the CDR3: TGTGCCAGCAGTCCTAGCTGGGGCACGCGGGGCTACACCTTC. Protein product: CASSPSWGTRGYTF.

This chain joins TRBV5-1 and TRBJ2-5; D is possibly TRBD2 (7 bases). CDR1 is SGHRS and CDR2 is YFSETQ in the germline V gene. Trimming cost V 0 bases and J 7 bases, with 16 bases left between them. The CDR3 has 15 amino acids. Here the CDR3 reads CASSLGGGQLATQYF. The CDR3 DNA follows: TGCGCCAGCAGCTTGGGGGGGGGCCAGTTGGCGACCCAGTACTTC. The complete variable domain, with remaining parts taken from reference TRBV5-1 and TRBJ2-5, reads KAGVTQTPRYLIKTRGQQVTLSCSPISGHRSVSWYQQTPGQGLQFLFEYFSETQRNKGNFPGRFSGRQFSNSRSEMNVSTLELGDSALYLCASSLGGGQLATQYFGPGTRLLVL.

The chain links TRBV10-3 to TRBJ2-5; perhaps D is TRBD1 or TRBD2 (5 bases each). Trimming stripped 6 bases from V and 1 base from J, with 6 bases between. This CDR3 is built from 12 residues. Germline CDR1 is ENHRY and CDR2 is SYGVKD. The CDR3 loop reads CAIRGTQETQYF. The CDR3 DNA reads as TGTGCCATCAGGGGGACCCAAGAGACCCAGTACTTC.

This chain joins TRBV27 and TRBJ1-3; 9 nucleotides match TRBD1. CDR1 MNHEY and CDR2 SMNVEV come from the germline V gene (reference sequence). After removal of 2 bases from V and 0 bases from J, the junction contained 8 bases not matched to a gene. The CDR3 runs to 18 residues. The CDR3: CASSLRGTGSHSGNTIYF. In DNA, the CDR3 is TGTGCCAGCAGTTTAAGGGGGACAGGGTCCCACTCTGGAAACACCATATATTTT.

This clone was counted a single time. The chain recombines TRBV28 with TRBJ1-5; D is unresolved. The germline gives CDR1 MDHEN, CDR2 SYDVKM. The CDR3 has 14 amino acids. V shed 5 bases and J shed 0 bases, with 8 bases lying between them. DNA for the CDR3: TGTGCCAGCAGTCGAACGGGTAGCAATCAGCCCCAGCATTTT. It translates to CASSRTGSNQPQHF.

The chain employs TRBV7-9 and TRBJ1-6, with D maybe TRBD1 (6 bases). Trimming removed 4 bases from V and 5 bases from J, with 9 bases in between. The CDR3 totals 14 residues. Germline lookup yields CDR1 SEHNR and CDR2 FQNEAQ (reference sequence). CDR3 protein: CASSYGQHNSPLHF. As DNA, the CDR3 is TGTGCCAGCAGCTACGGACAGCATAATTCACCCCTCCACTTT.

The chain carries TRBV6-5 and TRBJ1-1; TRBD1 matches at 7 bases. The V gene's germline CDR1 is MNHEY and CDR2 SVGAGI. J gave up 1 base and V 1 base, and 6 bases lay outside the gene matches. This CDR3 contains 16 residues. The CDR3 sequence: CASSYLAGTENTEAFF. CDR3 in DNA: TGTGCCAGCAGTTACTTAGCCGGGACAGAGAACACTGAAGCTTTCTTT.

The V and J genes are TRBV5-1 and TRBJ1-6; D gene unclear. This CDR3 has 15 amino acids. Looked up from germline, CDR1 is SGHRS and CDR2 is YFSETQ. V gave up 1 base and J gave up 4 bases, with 9 bases separating them. CDR3: CASSLLQNYNSPLHF. The CDR3 DNA sequence: TGCGCCAGCAGCTTGCTCCAGAATTATAATTCACCCCTCCACTTT.

This chain connects TRBV9 to TRBJ2-2, with 7 bases matching TRBD1. There are 15 residues in the CDR3. V shed 4 bases and J 1 base; nucleotides not matched to a gene: 4. Germline V gives CDR1 SGDLS, CDR2 YYNGEE. The CDR3 region is CASSPRTGNTGELFF. The CDR3 DNA reads as TGTGCCAGCAGCCCTCGGACAGGGAACACCGGGGAGCTGTTTTTT.

V gene TRBV7-2 combines with J gene TRBJ2-7; TRBD1 matches 11 bases. V shed 1 base and J 1 base; nucleotides not matched to a gene: 6. Germline-derived CDR1 and CDR2 are SGHTA and FQGNSA. This CDR3 region has 17 residues. CDR3: CASSLVGQGVTSYEQYF. The CDR3 coding sequence is TGTGCCAGCAGCTTAGTGGGACAGGGGGTGACTTCCTACGAGCAGTACTTC.

V usage is TRBV5-4 and J usage is TRBJ1-6, with TRBD1 identical over 10 bases. Looked up from germline, CDR1 is SGHNT and CDR2 is YYREEE (reference sequence). The CDR3 has 17 residues. The J segment lost 7 bases and the V segment lost 4 bases, leaving 11 bases of the junction unmatched. CDR3: CASSLSTPGQGNSPLHF. CDR3 nucleotides: TGTGCCAGCAGCCTGTCAACACCGGGACAGGGGAATTCACCCCTCCACTTT.

The chain employs TRBV5-1 and TRBJ1-2, with D tentatively TRBD1 (5 bases). V was clipped by 0 bases and J by 6 bases, with 12 bases between them. This CDR3 is 14 amino acids long. The V gene's germline CDR1 is SGHRS and CDR2 YFSETQ. The CDR3 nucleotides are TGCGCCAGCAGCTTGGAAGACAGTAGAGATGGCTACACCTTC. Translating gives CASSLEDSRDGYTF. Filled out from reference TRBV5-1 and TRBJ1-2, the complete variable domain reads KAGVTQTPRYLIKTRGQQVTLSCSPISGHRSVSWYQQTPGQGLQFLFEYFSETQRNKGNFPGRFSGRQFSNSRSEMNVSTLELGDSALYLCASSLEDSRDGYTFGSGTRLTVV.

This chain uses TRBV10-3 with TRBJ2-7; D remains unclear. CDR1 ENHRY and CDR2 SYGVKD come from the germline V gene. The V gene lost 2 bases and the J gene lost 4 bases, with 9 bases spanning the gap. The CDR3 runs 13 residues. The CDR3 region is CAISEADRYEQYF. Written as DNA, the CDR3 is TGTGCCATCAGTGAGGCGGACCGATACGAGCAGTACTTC.

The V and J genes are TRBV29-1 and TRBJ2-5, with 11 bases lining up with TRBD2. The CDR3 is 13 residues long. The germline CDR1 and CDR2 sequences are SQVTM and ANQGSEA. The junction had 3 bases not matched to a gene; V was cut back by 4 bases and J by 5 bases. The DNA for the CDR3 is TGCAGCGTTGGGACTAGCGGGTGGGAGACCCAGTACTTC. Its protein product is CSVGTSGWETQYF.

This chain links TRBV18 with TRBJ2-7; D might be TRBD1 (5 bases). This CDR3 spans 13 amino acids. V was pared by 0 bases and J by 7 bases, with 10 bases between. From germline, CDR1 is KGHSH and CDR2 LQKENI. In DNA, the CDR3 is TGTGCCAGCTCACCACCGGAAAAGGGGGAGCAGTACTTC. This encodes CASSPPEKGEQYF.

V and J are TRBV19 and TRBJ1-1; D possibly corresponds to TRBD1 (6 bases). Germline-derived CDR1 and CDR2 are LNHDA and SQIVND (reference sequence). Deletions cut 4 bases from V and 4 bases from J, with 10 bases between. There are 13 residues in the CDR3. CDR3 in amino acids: CASSTQGGTEAFF. The CDR3 DNA reads as TGTGCCAGTAGTACACAGGGCGGCACTGAAGCTTTCTTT.